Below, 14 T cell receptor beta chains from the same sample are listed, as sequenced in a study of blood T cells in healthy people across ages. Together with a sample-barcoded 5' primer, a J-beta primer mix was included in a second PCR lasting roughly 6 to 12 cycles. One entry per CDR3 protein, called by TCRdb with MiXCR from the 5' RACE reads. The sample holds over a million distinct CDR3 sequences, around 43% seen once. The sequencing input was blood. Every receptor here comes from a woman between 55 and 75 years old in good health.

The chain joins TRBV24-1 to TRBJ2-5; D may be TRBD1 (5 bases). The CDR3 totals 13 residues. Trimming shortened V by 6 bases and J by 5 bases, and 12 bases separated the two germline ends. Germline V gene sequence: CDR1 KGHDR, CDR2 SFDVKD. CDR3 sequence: CATSSPGFETQYF. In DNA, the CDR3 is TGTGCCACCAGTAGTCCAGGGTTCGAGACCCAGTACTTC.

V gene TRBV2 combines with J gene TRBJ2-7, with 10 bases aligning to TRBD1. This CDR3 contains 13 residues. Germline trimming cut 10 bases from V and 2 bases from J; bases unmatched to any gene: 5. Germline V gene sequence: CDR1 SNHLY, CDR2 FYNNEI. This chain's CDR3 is CATGTGDPYEQYF. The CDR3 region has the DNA TGTGCCACCGGGACAGGGGACCCCTACGAGCAGTACTTC.

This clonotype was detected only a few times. This CDR3 is CASRQRETQYF. The CDR3 bases are TGTGCCAGCAGACAGCGGGAGACCCAGTACTTC. The chain has TRBV2 and TRBJ2-5, with D perhaps matching TRBD2 (5 bases). The V end was cut by 6 bases, the J end by 5 bases, with 7 bases between. Germline V gives CDR1 SNHLY, CDR2 FYNNEI. The length of the CDR3 is 11 residues.

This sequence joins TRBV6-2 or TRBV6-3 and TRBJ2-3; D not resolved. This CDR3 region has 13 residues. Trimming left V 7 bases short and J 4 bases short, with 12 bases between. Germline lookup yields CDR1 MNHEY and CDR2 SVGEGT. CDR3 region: CASTYGMADTQYF. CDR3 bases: TGTGCCAGCACCTATGGTATGGCAGATACGCAGTATTTT.

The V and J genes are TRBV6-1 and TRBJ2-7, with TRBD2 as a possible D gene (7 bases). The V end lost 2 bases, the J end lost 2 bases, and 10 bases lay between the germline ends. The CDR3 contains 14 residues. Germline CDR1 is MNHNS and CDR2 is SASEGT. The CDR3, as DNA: TGTGCCAGCAGTGAAAGGGGGGGCCCCTACGAGCAGTACTTC. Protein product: CASSERGGPYEQYF.

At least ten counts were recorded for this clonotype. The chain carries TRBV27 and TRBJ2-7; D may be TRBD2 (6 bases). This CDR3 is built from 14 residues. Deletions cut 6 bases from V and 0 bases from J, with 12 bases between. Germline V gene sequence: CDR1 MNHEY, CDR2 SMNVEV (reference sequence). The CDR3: CASSPRGSSYEQYF. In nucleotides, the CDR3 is TGTGCCAGCAGCCCCCGGGGGAGCTCCTACGAGCAGTACTTC.

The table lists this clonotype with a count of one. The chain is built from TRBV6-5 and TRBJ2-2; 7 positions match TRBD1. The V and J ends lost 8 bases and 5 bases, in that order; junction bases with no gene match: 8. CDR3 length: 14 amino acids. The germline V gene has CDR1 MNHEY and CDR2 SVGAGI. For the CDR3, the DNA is TGTGCCAGCGGAGTCACAGGGGAAACCGGGGAGCTGTTTTTT. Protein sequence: CASGVTGETGELFF.

The CDR3 DNA is TGCGCCAGCAGCTTGGCTGGGGGGCAAGTCGCAGATACGCAGTATTTT. Its protein is CASSLAGGQVADTQYF. The chain combines TRBV5-1 with TRBJ2-3; D may match TRBD1 or TRBD2 (6 bases each). The CDR3 extends over 16 amino acids. Trimming removed 0 bases at V and 4 bases at J, with 15 bases between. CDR1 and CDR2 from the germline V gene are SGHRS and YFSETQ.

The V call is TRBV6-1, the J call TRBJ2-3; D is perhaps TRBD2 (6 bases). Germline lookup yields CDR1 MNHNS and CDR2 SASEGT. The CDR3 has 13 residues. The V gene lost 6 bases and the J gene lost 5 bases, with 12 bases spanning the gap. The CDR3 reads CASSHVGGDTQYF. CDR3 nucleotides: TGTGCCAGCAGCCACGTGGGGGGAGATACGCAGTATTTT.

As DNA, the CDR3 is TGTGCCAGCCGGGGGGGTCTTCGCTATAATTCACCCCTCCACTTT. As protein: CASRGGLRYNSPLHF. The gene calls are TRBV7-2 and TRBJ1-6; D may be TRBD1 (5 bases). Germline V gives CDR1 SGHTA, CDR2 FQGNSA. V gave up 8 bases and J gave up 3 bases, with 14 bases separating them. This CDR3 has 15 amino acids.

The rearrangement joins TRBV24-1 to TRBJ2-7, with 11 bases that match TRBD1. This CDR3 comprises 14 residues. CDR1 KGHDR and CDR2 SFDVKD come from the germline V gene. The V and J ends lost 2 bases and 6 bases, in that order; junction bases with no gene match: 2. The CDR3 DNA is TGTGCCACCAGTGATTCTGGGACAGGGGGCGAGCAGTACTTC. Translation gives CATSDSGTGGEQYF.

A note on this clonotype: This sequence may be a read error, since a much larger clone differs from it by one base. The CDR3, as DNA: TGCGCCAGCGGCTTGTTGGGAGATACGCAGTATTTT. It codes for CASGLLGDTQYF. The J gene is TRBJ2-3, the V gene TRBV5-1, with D unclear. In germline, CDR1 is SGHRS, CDR2 YFSETQ. This CDR3 comprises 12 residues.

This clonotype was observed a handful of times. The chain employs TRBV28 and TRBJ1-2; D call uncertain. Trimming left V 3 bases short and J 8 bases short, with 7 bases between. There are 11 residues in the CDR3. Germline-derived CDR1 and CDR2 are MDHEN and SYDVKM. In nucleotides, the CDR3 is TGTGCCAGCAGTTTCAAGGGAGGCTACACCTTC. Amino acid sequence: CASSFKGGYTF.

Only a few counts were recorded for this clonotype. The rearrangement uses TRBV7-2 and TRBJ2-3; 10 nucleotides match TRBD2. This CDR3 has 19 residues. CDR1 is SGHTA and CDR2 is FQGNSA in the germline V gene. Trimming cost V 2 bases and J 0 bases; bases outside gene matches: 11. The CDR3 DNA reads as TGTGCCAGCAGCTTACTACTAGCGGGACAAACAACTAGCACAGATACGCAGTATTTT. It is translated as CASSLLLAGQTTSTDTQYF.